The clone carrying this T cell receptor (beta chain) has a handful of counts. Germline trimming cut 2 bases from V and 8 bases from J; bases unmatched to any gene: 5. This CDR3 comprises 13 residues. Unique molecular identifiers were used in preparing the TCRbeta library. TCRdb recomputed calls from the PCR reads with MiXCR, one row per CDR3 protein. Of about 690,000 distinct CDR3 sequences listed, 15% to 20% are singletons. The source of the sample is a study of T-cell reconstitution after alpha-beta-depleted transplantation in children. This TCR was recovered from a human donor who donated a stem cell graft to a child with acute myeloid leukemia. Material: PBMCs from the stem cell graft donor, obtained from the stem cell graft. The rearrangement uses TRBV12-3 or TRBV12-4 and TRBJ1-1; 7 nucleotides line up with TRBD1. CDR3 sequence reads: CASSLTVTGEAFF. The CDR3 DNA sequence: TGTGCCAGCAGTTTAACGGTGACAGGGGAAGCTTTCTTT.